What follows are 14 T cell receptor beta chains derived from one specimen sequenced in a study of CD8 T cells in ankylosing spondylitis (dated by TCRdb to 2016 to 2017). Library preparation used 5' RACE. The sequencer was an Illumina HiSeq 2500. TCRdb itself trimmed the public reads at Q25 with fastp, ran MiXCR and retained productive beta chains. CDR3 protein sequences are deduplicated, and each keeps its most common genes and DNA. The sample table records some 140,000 distinct CDR3 sequences; about 6.7% of these occur just once. The leading ten clones occupy around an eighth of the sample. Material: blood, either unsorted or a sorted T cell fraction (not recorded which). All receptors derive from a female donor with ankylosing spondylitis or in good health (not recorded which).

This clonotype was observed at least ten times. The chain combines TRBV4-1 with TRBJ2-7; unclear D gene. Per the germline V gene, CDR1 is MGHRA and CDR2 is YSYEKL. The CDR3 is 13 residues long. Trimming stripped 2 bases from V and 4 bases from J, with 9 bases between. The CDR3 sequence is CASSQLQIYEQYF. In nucleotides, the CDR3 is TGCGCCAGCAGCCAATTACAGATTTACGAGCAGTACTTC.

The chain is built from TRBV3-1 and TRBJ1-1; D is possibly TRBD1 (5 bases). CDR3 length: 15 residues. Germline values: CDR1 LGHDT, CDR2 YNNKEL (reference sequence). The V gene lost 0 bases and the J gene lost 4 bases, with 12 bases spanning the gap. This CDR3 is CASSQENGARTEAFF. CDR3 bases: TGTGCCAGCAGCCAAGAAAACGGGGCCCGCACTGAAGCTTTCTTT. The full variable domain, rest sourced from reference TRBV3-1 and TRBJ1-1, is DTAVSQTPKYLVTQMGNDKSIKCEQNLGHDTMYWYKQDSKKFLKIMFSYNNKELIINETVPNRFSPKSPDKAHLNLHINSLELGDSAVYFCASSQENGARTEAFFGQGTRLTVV.

This clonotype occurred many times. V and J are TRBV21-1 and TRBJ2-2; the table gives TRBD1 as D, unverified against the DNA. TRBV21-1 counts as a pseudogene. CDR3 length: 16 residues. DNA of the CDR3: TGTGCCAGCAGTTCCAAGGGACAGGCGGGCACCGGGGAGCTGTTTTTT. Amino acid sequence: CASSSKGQAGTGELFF.

Of note for this clonotype: Germline is not matched at one junction end, which may reflect a read error. The genes are TRBV7-2 and TRBJ1-1; TRBD1 might be the D (5 bases). The CDR3 is 15 amino acids. Looked up from germline, CDR1 is SGHTA and CDR2 is FQGNSA. The chain's CDR3 is CVSSFSGTVNTEAFF. CDR3 sequence (DNA): TGTGTCAGCAGCTTTTCCGGGACGGTGAACACTGAAGCTTTCTTT.

With regard to this clonotype: Just one base apart from a much larger clone, this may be a read error. The rearrangement joins TRBV7-2 to TRBJ2-3, with D unclear. Germline V lookup: CDR1 SGHTA, CDR2 FQGNSA. The CDR3 runs 13 residues. V shed 10 bases and J shed 1 base, with 12 bases lying between them. Written as DNA, the CDR3 is TGTGCCAACAGAAACAGTGGCACAGATACGCAGTATTTT. It specifies CANRNSGTDTQYF.

This clonotype was detected many times. The genes are TRBV4-1 and TRBJ1-1, with a weak D call TRBD1 (6 bases). The germline CDR1 and CDR2 sequences are MGHRA and YSYEKL. The CDR3 consists of 17 residues. The ends were cut back, 4 bases at V and 5 bases at J, with 23 bases in the middle. The CDR3 is CASSLGPDRTRGTEAFF. The CDR3 nucleotides read TGCGCCAGCAGCCTCGGACCAGACAGGACAAGAGGGACTGAAGCTTTCTTT.

At least ten counts were recorded for this clonotype. The rearrangement joins TRBV5-1 to TRBJ1-6, with 10 bases aligning to TRBD1. Trimming cost V 4 bases and J 9 bases; bases outside gene matches: 7. The CDR3 runs to 15 residues. The germline V gene encodes CDR1 SGHRS and CDR2 YFSETQ. The CDR3 bases are TGCGCCAGCAGCCCTAGACGGGACAGGGGTTCACCCCTCCACTTT. Residues: CASSPRRDRGSPLHF.

This clonotype was detected many times. The chain is built from TRBV5-5 and TRBJ1-3; D call uncertain. V lost 0 bases, J lost 4 bases, and 11 bases lay in between. Looked up from germline, CDR1 is SGHKS and CDR2 is YYEKEE (reference sequence). The CDR3 extends over 15 amino acids. The CDR3 nucleotides are TGTGCCAGCAGCTTGGAGGTCCCGGGAGGAAACACCATATATTTT. This translates into CASSLEVPGGNTIYF.

This clonotype was counted many times. The rearrangement joins TRBV12-3 or TRBV12-4 to TRBJ2-3; 9 bases align to TRBD1. There are 13 residues in the CDR3. V lost 5 bases to trimming and J lost 6 bases; unmatched junction nucleotides: 3. The CDR3 DNA reads as TGTGCCAGCAGTACCGACAGGGGGGATACGCAGTATTTT. Its protein product is CASSTDRGDTQYF.

Ten or more counts support this clonotype. The rearrangement joins TRBV28 to TRBJ2-3, with TRBD1 as a possible D gene (6 bases). Between the trimmed V and J ends, which lost 4 bases and 2 bases, there was a span of 19 bases. The V gene's germline CDR1 is MDHEN and CDR2 SYDVKM. There are 17 residues in the CDR3. CDR3 sequence: CASSSTPGTPYTDTQYF. The CDR3 nucleotides are TGTGCCAGCAGTTCTACACCCGGGACACCGTACACAGATACGCAGTATTTT.

This clonotype was recorded many times. The chain recombines TRBV29-1 with TRBJ2-7, with 9 bases identical to TRBD1. The length of the CDR3 is 12 residues. After removal of 6 bases from V and 4 bases from J, the junction contained 4 bases not matched to a gene. CDR1 is SQVTM and CDR2 is ANQGSEA in the germline V gene. The CDR3 sequence is CSVRTGEYEQYF. The CDR3, as DNA: TGCAGCGTCAGGACAGGGGAATACGAGCAGTACTTC.

This clonotype was counted a few times. This chain connects TRBV5-1 to TRBJ1-2; a possible D gene is TRBD1 (5 bases). The CDR3 runs to 13 residues. Trimming pared 7 bases from V and 7 bases from J, leaving 17 bases between. CDR1 and CDR2 (germline): SGHRS, YFSETQ. The chain's CDR3 is CASGHGRGGGYTF. CDR3 nucleotides: TGCGCCAGCGGACATGGACGAGGAGGTGGCTACACCTTC.

This clonotype was counted between two and nine times. This chain's CDR3 is CASSQGFSGSREQYF. The CDR3 nucleotides read TGCGCCAGCAGCCAAGGTTTCTCCGGATCCAGGGAGCAGTACTTC. This chain uses TRBV4-1 with TRBJ2-7; D ambiguous. V dropped 1 base and J dropped 7 bases, with 17 bases sitting between them. In germline, CDR1 is MGHRA, CDR2 YSYEKL. CDR3 size: 15 residues.

This clonotype was recorded many times. The chain employs TRBV9 and TRBJ2-3; 9 positions agree with TRBD1. This CDR3 is 15 amino acids long. The V gene end was trimmed by 3 bases and the J gene end by 4 bases; junction bases not matched to a gene: 6. CDR1 and CDR2 from the germline V gene are SGDLS and YYNGEE. The CDR3: CASSGAGTGPDTQYF. DNA of the CDR3: TGTGCCAGCAGCGGAGCCGGGACAGGGCCAGATACGCAGTATTTT.